This T cell receptor beta chain was retrieved from a study of T cell responses to AZD1222 COVID-19 vaccine. Study-wide results and limits: Females outnumbered males among donors, who were mostly white British; clonal diversity was possibly underestimated.

TCRdb's copy holds only in-frame clones and misses some; the assay was immunoSEQ multiplex PCR. The repertoire holds approximately 120,000 clones, with about nine tenths as singletons. A note on this clone: The antigen is unknown.

The CDR3 loop spans 17 amino acids. The germline CDR1 and CDR2 sequences are SGHTA and FQGNSA. J lost 2 bases, V lost 2 bases, and 7 bases had no gene match. The genes are TRBV7-2 and TRBJ1-4; 8 nucleotides align to TRBD1. The receptor was derived from an adult in good health. Sequencing used peripheral blood, obtained on day 0 of AZD1222 vaccination. Written as DNA, the CDR3 is TGTGCCAGCAGCTTAATGGCAGGGGGCGTCACTAATGAAAAACTGTTTTTT. It codes for CASSLMAGGVTNEKLFF.